A single TCR beta chain is shown here with its context. Its target is unknown. Generated by immunoSEQ multiplex PCR, the TCRdb table keeps only in-frame clones and is missing some. The profile shows about 45,000 clones, 63% of them singletons. Lung cancer patients with chemo-refractory metastatic non-small-cell disease were given focal radiation plus CTLA-4 blockade with ipilimumab. This record comes from a study of radiotherapy plus CTLA-4 blockade in lung cancer. Overall study: An objective response was seen in roughly a sixth of patients, and disease control in about 31%. Study outcomes and limitations: Early clonal dynamics of blood T cells, together with interferon-beta, were reported as the best response predictor. In blood, TCR clones derived from the tumor expanded after radiotherapy plus ipilimumab.

V lost 7 bases and J lost 5; bases outside the gene matches: 11. Per the germline V gene, CDR1 is SNHLY and CDR2 is FYNNEI. The CDR3 spans 15 residues. The sample was peripheral blood, taken from a patient treated with radiotherapy plus ipilimumab. This receptor was identified in a human donor with non-small cell lung cancer who had a partial response to radiotherapy plus ipilimumab. The chain carries TRBV2 and TRBJ2-7; 10 nucleotides align to TRBD2. The CDR3 spells CASNLLAGSRHEQYF. In DNA form, the CDR3 reads TGTGCCAGCAACCTACTAGCGGGGAGCCGCCACGAGCAGTACTTC.